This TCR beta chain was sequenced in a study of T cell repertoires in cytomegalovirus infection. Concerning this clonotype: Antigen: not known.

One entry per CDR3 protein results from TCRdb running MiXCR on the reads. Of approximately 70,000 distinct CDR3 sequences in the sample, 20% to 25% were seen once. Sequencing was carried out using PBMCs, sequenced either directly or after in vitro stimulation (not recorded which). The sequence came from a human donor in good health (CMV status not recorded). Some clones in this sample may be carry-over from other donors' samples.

The CDR3 nucleotides are TGTGCCAGCAGCCCCTGGGCCAGAGCGAGGTCCAAAAACATTCAGTACTTC. This translates into CASSPWARARSKNIQYF. J is TRBJ2-4 and V is TRBV11-3, with unresolved D. The CDR3 is 17 residues long. Germline V gives CDR1 SGHNT, CDR2 YENEEA. V lost 5 bases and J lost 2, with 19 bases in between.